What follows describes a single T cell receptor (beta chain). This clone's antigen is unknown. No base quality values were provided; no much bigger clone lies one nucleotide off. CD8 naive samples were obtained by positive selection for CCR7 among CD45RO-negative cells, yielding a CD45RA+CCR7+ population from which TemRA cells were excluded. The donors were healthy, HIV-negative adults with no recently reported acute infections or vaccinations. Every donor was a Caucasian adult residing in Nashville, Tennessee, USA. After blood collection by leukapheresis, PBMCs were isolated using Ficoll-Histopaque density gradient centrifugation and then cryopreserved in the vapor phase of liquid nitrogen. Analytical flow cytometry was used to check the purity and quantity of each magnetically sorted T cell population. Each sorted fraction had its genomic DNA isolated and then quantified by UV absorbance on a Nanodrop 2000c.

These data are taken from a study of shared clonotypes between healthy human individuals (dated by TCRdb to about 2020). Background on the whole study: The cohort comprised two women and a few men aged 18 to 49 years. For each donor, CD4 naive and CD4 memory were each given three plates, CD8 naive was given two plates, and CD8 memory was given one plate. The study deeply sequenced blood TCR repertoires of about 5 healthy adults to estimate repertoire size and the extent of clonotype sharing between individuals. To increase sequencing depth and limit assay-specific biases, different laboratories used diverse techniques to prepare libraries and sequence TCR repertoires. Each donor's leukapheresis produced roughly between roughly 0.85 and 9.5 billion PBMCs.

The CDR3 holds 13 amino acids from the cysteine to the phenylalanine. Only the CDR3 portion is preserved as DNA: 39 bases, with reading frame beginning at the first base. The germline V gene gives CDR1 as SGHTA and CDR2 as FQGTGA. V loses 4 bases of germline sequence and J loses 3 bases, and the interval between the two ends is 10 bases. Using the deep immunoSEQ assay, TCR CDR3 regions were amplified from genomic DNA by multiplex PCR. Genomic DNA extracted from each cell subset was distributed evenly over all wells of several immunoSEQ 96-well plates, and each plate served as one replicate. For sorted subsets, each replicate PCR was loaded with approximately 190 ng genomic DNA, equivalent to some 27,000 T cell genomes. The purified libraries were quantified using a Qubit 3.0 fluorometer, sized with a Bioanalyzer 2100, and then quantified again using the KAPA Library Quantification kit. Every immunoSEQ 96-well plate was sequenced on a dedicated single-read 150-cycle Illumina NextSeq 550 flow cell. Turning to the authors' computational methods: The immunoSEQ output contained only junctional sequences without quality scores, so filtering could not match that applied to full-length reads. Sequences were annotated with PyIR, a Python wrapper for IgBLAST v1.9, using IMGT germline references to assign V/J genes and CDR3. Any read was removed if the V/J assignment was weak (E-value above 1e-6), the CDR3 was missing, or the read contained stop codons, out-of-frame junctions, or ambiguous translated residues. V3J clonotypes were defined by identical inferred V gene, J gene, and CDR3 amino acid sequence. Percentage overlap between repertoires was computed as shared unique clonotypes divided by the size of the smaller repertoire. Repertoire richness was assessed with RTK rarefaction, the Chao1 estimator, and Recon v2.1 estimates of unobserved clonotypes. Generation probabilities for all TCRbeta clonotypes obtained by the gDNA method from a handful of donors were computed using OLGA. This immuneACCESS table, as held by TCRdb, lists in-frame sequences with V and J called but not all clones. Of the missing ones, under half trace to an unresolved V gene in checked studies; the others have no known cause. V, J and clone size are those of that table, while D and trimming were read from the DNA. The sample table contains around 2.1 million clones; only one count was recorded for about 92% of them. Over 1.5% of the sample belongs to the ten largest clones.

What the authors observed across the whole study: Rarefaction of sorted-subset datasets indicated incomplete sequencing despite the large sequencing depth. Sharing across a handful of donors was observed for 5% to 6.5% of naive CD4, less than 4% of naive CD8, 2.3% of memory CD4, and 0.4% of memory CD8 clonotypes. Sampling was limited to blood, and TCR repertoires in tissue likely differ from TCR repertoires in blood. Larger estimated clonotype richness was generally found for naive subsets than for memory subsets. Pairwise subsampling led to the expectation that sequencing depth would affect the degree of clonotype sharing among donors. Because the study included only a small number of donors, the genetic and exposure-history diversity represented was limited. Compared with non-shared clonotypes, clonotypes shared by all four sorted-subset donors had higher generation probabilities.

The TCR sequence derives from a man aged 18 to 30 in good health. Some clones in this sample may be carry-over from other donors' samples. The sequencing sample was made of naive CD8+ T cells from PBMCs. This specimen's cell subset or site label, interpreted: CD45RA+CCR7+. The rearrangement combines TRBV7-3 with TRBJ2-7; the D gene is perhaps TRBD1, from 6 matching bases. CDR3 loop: CASSSGVGYEQYF. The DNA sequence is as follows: TGTGCCAGCAGCTCAGGGGTTGGCTACGAGCAGTACTTC.